This TCR beta chain was documented in a study of blood T cell dynamics during melanoma immunotherapy. Study as a whole: Metastatic melanoma patients received first-line pembrolizumab or nivolumab plus ipilimumab. Study-level results: The most clonal sorted CD8+ subset, immune-effector cells, was closest to cell-free DNA CDR3 sequences.

Time point here: pre-treatment baseline. Blood was drawn before treatment and at week 3 after checkpoint blockade. Prior systemic cancer therapy, immunosuppressant use and other active malignancies excluded patients. As concerns this clone: What it binds is not known.

Germline CDR1 and CDR2: SGHNT and YYREEE (reference sequence). The CDR3 is 14 amino acids. V lost 5 bases to trimming and J lost 6 bases, with 18 bases between them. The table came from immunoSEQ multiplex PCR; TCRdb's copy has only in-frame clones and leaves some out. Here the sample spans around 13,000 clones, 92% being singletons. The chain is built from TRBV5-4 and TRBJ2-7, with D unclear. The sequence came from a human donor with melanoma. The sample in question was effector memory CD8+ T cells from blood, obtained from a patient treated with checkpoint blockade. Written as DNA, the CDR3 is TGTGCCAGCAGTGGCCCCACGGCCTTTTCCGAGCAGTACTTC. It codes for CASSGPTAFSEQYF.